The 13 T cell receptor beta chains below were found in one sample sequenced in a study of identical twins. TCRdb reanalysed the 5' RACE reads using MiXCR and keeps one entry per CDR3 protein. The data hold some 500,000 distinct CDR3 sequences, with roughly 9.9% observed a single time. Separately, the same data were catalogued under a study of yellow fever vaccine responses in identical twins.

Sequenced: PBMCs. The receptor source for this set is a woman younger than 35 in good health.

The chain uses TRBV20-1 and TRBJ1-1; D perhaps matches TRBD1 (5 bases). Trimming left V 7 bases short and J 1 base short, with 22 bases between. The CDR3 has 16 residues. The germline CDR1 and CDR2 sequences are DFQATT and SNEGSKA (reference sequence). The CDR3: CSVPSGRGVGNTEAFF. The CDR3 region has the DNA TGCAGTGTCCCGAGTGGTAGGGGAGTAGGGAACACTGAAGCTTTCTTT.

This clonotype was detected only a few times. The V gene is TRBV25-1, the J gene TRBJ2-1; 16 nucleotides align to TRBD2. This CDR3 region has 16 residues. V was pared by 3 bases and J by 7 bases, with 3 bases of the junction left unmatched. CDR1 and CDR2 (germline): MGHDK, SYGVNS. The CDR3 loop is CASSEGLAGGKNEQFF. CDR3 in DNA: TGTGCCAGCAGTGAGGGACTAGCGGGAGGGAAGAATGAGCAGTTCTTC.

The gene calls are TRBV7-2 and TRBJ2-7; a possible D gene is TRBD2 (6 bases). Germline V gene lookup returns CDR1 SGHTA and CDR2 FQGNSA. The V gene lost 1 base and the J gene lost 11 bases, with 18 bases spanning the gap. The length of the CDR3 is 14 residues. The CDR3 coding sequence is TGTGCCAGCAGCTTAGGGGAAGAAGCGCGGGGAAAGTACTTC. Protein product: CASSLGEEARGKYF.

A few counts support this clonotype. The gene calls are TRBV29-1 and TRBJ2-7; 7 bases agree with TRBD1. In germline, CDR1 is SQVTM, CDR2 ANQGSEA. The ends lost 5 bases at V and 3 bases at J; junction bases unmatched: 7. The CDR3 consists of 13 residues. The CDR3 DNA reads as TGCAGCGTTTTCACAGGGGCTAGCTACGAGCAGTACTTC. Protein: CSVFTGASYEQYF.

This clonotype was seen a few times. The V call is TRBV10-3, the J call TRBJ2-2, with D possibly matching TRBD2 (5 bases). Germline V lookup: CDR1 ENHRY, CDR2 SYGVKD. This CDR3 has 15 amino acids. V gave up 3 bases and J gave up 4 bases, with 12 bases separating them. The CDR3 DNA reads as TGTGCCATCAGTGACTCGACCGGGGTCACCGGGGAGCTGTTTTTT. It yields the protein CAISDSTGVTGELFF.

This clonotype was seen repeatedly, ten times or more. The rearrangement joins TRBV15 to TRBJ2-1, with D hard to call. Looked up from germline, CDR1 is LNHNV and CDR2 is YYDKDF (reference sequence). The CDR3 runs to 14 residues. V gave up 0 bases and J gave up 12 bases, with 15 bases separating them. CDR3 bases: TGTGCCACCAGCAGAGATTTGGTGGCCACGGGGCAGTTCTTC. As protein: CATSRDLVATGQFF. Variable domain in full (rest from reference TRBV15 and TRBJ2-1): DAMVIQNPRYQVTQFGKPVTLSCSQTLNHNVMYWYQQKSSQAPKLLFHYYDKDFNNEADTPDNFQSRRPNTSFCFLDIRSPGLGDTAMYLCATSRDLVATGQFFGPGTRLTVL.

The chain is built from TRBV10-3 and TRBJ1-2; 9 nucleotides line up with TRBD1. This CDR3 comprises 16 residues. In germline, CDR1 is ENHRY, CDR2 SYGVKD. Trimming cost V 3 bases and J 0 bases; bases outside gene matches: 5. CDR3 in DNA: TGTGCCATCAGTGACCCCCGACAGGGGGCTAACTATGGCTACACCTTC. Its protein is CAISDPRQGANYGYTF.

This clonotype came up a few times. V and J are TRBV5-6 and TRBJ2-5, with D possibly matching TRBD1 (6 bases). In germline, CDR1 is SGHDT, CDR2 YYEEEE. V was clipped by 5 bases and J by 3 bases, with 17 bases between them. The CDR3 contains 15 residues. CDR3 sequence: CASSPVGAQKETQYF. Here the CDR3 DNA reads TGTGCCAGCAGTCCGGTGGGGGCGCAAAAAGAGACCCAGTACTTC.

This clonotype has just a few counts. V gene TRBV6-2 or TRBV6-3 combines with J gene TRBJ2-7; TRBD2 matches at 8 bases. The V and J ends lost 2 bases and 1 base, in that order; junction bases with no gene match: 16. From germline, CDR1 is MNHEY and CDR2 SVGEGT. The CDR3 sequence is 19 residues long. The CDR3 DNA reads TGTGCCAGCAGTTACGCCCGGGACGGTCAAGCGGGGGCGTCCTACGAGCAGTACTTC. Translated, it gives CASSYARDGQAGASYEQYF.

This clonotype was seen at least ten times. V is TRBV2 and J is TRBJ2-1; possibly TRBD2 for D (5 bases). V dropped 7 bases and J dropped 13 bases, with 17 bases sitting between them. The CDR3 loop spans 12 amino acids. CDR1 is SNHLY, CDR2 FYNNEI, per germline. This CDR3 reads CASTHSDSSQFF. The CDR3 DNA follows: TGTGCCAGCACCCACTCGGACTCGTCACAGTTCTTC.

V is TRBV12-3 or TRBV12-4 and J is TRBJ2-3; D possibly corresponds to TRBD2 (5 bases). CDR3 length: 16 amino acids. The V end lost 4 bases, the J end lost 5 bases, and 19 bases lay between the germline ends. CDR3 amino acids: CASSYPGRAGGDTQYF. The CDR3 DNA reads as TGTGCCAGCAGTTACCCGGGTCGGGCGGGCGGAGATACGCAGTATTTT.

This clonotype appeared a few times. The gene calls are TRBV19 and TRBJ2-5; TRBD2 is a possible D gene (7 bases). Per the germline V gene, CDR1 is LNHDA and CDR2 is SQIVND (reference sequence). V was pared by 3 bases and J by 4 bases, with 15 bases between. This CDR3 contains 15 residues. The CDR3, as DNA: TGTGCCAGTAGTATGCCGGGGGGCGGTGGAGAGACCCAGTACTTC. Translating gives CASSMPGGGGETQYF.

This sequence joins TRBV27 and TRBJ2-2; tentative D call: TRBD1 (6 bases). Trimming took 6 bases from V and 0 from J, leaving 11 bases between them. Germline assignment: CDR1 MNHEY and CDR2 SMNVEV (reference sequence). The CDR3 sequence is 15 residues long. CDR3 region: CASRDRQANTGELFF. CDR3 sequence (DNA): TGTGCCAGCAGAGATAGACAGGCGAACACCGGGGAGCTGTTTTTT.